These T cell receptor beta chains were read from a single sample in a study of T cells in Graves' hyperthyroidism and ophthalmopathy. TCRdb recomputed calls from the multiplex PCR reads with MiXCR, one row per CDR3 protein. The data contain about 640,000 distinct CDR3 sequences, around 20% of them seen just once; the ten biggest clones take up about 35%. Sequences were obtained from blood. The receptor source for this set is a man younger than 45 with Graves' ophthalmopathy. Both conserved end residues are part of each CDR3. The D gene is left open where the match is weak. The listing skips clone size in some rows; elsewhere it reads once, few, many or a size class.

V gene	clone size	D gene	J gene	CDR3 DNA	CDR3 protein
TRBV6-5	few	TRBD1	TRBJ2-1	TGTGCCAGCAGTTACTCGAATAAGAGACCCCCGGGACAGAGGCTAAATGAGCAGTTCTTC	CASSYSNKRPPGQRLNEQFF
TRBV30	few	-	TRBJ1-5	TGTGCCTGGAGTCGAGGGGGGGCTGGTCAGCCCCAGCATTTT	CAWSRGGAGQPQHF
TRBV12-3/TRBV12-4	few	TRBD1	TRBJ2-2	TGTGCCAGCAGTTCATGGACAGGGAGTAACACCGGGGAGCTGTTTTTT	CASSSWTGSNTGELFF
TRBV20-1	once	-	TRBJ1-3	TGCAGTGCTCCGACCGGCTCTGGAAACACCATATATTTT	CSAPTGSGNTIYF
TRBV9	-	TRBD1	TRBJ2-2	TGTGCCAGCAGCTCGAGACTGACAGGGTCGAACACCGGGGAGCTGTTTTTT	CASSSRLTGSNTGELFF
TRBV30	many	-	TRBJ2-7	TGTGCCTGGAGTGGAGGGATGACCTACGAGCAGTACTTC	CAWSGGMTYEQYF
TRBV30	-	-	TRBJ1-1	TGTGCCTGGAGTCAATTAAGGATACAGGGCACTGAAGCTTTCTTT	CAWSQLRIQGTEAFF
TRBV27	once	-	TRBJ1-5	TGTGCCAACAGTTTAGGCAATCAGCCCCAGCATTTT	CANSLGNQPQHF
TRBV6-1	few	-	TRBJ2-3	TGTGCCAGCAGTCCCCAGGTGCATCCAGATACGCAGTATTTT	CASSPQVHPDTQYF
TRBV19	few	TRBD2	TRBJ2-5	TGTGCCAGTAGTCTACACGGGACTAGCGGGAGTTTTCATGAGACCCAGTACTTC	CASSLHGTSGSFHETQYF
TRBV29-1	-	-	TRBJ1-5	TGCAGCCACCGGACAGCCTATAGCAATCAGCCCCAGCATTTT	CSHRTAYSNQPQHF
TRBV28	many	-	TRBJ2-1	TGTGCCAGCAGTCCTAGCTACAATGAGCAGTTCTTC	CASSPSYNEQFF
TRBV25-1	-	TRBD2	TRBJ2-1	TGTGCCAGCAGTGGGGTACTAGCGAGACTGAGCAATGAGCAGTTCTTC	CASSGVLARLSNEQFF
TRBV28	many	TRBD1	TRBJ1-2	TGTGCCAGCAGTTTAATTAGACAGGGGCTTGGTGGCTACACCTTC	CASSLIRQGLGGYTF
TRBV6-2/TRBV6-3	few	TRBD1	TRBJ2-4	TGTGCCAGCAGTACGACAGGGGTTACCGACATTCAGTACTTC	CASSTTGVTDIQYF
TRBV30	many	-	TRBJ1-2	TGTGCCTGGAGTTCGGACAACTATGGCTACACCTTC	CAWSSDNYGYTF
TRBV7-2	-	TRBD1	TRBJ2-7	TGTGCCAGCTCACCACACCCACAGGGGGCAACCCACGAGCAGTACTTC	CASSPHPQGATHEQYF
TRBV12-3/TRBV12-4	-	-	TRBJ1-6	TGTGCCAGCAGTTTTAGGTCCGACAGGACTAATTCACCCCTCCACTTT	CASSFRSDRTNSPLHF
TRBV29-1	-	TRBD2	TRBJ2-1	TGCAGCGCCGAGACTAGCGGGAACGATGAGCAGTTCTTC	CSAETSGNDEQFF
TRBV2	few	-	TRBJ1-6	-	CASILHFGTVNSPLHF
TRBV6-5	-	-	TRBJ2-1	TGTGCCAGCAGTTACTCGACAGGATCCTACGAGCAGTTCTTC	CASSYSTGSYEQFF
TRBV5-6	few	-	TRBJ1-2	TGTGCCAGCAGAGTAACAGGGACGTCTAACTATGGCTACACCTTC	CASRVTGTSNYGYTF
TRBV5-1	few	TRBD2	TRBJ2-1	TGCGCCAGCAGCTCGGGGTTAGAGCGGGGACACAATGAGCAGTTCTTC	CASSSGLERGHNEQFF
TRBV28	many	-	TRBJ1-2	TGTGCCAGCAGTTTACTATTACAAGGGCATGGCTACACCTTC	CASSLLLQGHGYTF
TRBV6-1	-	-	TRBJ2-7	TGTGCCAGCAGAATGACAGGAAGAACCTACGGGCAGTACTTC	CASRMTGRTYGQYF
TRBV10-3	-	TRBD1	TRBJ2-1	TGTGCCATCAGTAAGACAGGGGGAAAATCGGACAATGAGCAGTTCTTC	CAISKTGGKSDNEQFF
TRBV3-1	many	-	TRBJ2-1	TGTGCCAGCAGCCCCGCCGCGACTGGCCCTCGCAATGAGCAGTTCTTC	CASSPAATGPRNEQFF
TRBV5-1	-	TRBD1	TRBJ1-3	TGCGCCAGCAGCCCGGGGATGGTCGCCGGACAGGGAGAGAGTTGGAACACCATATATTTT	CASSPGMVAGQGESWNTIYF
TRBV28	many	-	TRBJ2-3	TGTGCCAGCAGTTATGGAGGACAGGGAGGGGCAGATACGCAGTATTTT	CASSYGGQGGADTQYF
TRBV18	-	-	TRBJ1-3	TGTGCCAGCTCACCTGTCATGTTCACGGGTTCTTCTGGAAACACCATATATTTT	CASSPVMFTGSSGNTIYF
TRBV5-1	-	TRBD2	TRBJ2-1	TGCGCCAGCAGCTCCGGGACTAGCACGTACAATGAGCAGTTCTTC	CASSSGTSTYNEQFF
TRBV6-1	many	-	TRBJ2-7	TGTGCCAGCAGTCGGGGCCCCCTCGAGCAGTACTTC	CASSRGPLEQYF
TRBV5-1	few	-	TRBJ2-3	TGCGCCAGCAGCTTGGTATCGCAGAGCACAGATACGCAGTATTTT	CASSLVSQSTDTQYF
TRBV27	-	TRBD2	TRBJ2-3	TGTGCCAGCAGTCTAGCGGGATTAGATACGCAGTATTTT	CASSLAGLDTQYF
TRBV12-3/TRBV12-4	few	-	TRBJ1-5	TGTGCCAGCAGTCACACCACGGGTAGGGAGCCCCAGCATTTT	CASSHTTGREPQHF
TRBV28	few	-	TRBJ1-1	TGTGCCAGCAGTTTCACCCTTCTGCAGGGGCCTGAAGCTTTCTTT	CASSFTLLQGPEAFF
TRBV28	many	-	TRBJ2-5	TGTGCCAGCAGCCTCTCGGGGGAAGAGACCCAGTACTTC	CASSLSGEETQYF
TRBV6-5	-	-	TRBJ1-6	TGTGCCAGCAGTTACAGACAGGAGAATAATTCATCCCTCCACTTT	CASSYRQENNSSLHF
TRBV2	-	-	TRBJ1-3	TGTGCCAGCAGTGTTGACGGGGGAGGAAACACCATATATTTT	CASSVDGGGNTIYF
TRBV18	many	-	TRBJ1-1	TGTGCCAGCTCACTTTTCGTAGGGGTCACCACTGAAGCTTTCTTT	CASSLFVGVTTEAFF